The TCR beta chain described here comes from a study of blood T cells in healthy people across ages (dated by TCRdb to between 2014 and 2017). At the level of the whole study: In model experiments, template switching captured about one uniquely barcoded TCR beta cDNA molecule for every two T cells. The study analyzed two additional independent replicas of 1 million unique cDNA reads from the same blood draw for two donors, one aged 18 to 30 and one aged 80 or older. To track age-related changes in TCR beta repertoire diversity, the study relied on deep sequencing normalized with unique cDNA molecular identifiers. To avoid experimental bias, donors of different ages were distributed randomly across sequencing lanes. Donors were grouped into four age groups: young (average roughly 15 years), middle-aged (39), aged (roughly 62) and long-lived (around 80).

Results the study describes overall, beyond this receptor: Because the CMV infection status of the donors was unknown, age-related changes in expanded clonotypes may potentially have been confounded. Compared with the aged group, the long-lived group had more naive CD4+ T cells, fewer expanded clones and increased TCR diversity, a pattern suggesting age selection. Conclusive comparison of naive and antigen-experienced compartments was prevented by the profiling of bulk unsorted PBMCs. There was a strong correlation between observed TCR beta diversity and the percentage of naive T cells measured by flow cytometry. As age increased, observed TCR beta diversity per million T cells dropped in a roughly linear way, and a significant reduction was already evident by age about 40. Total diversity estimates from one million sequenced T cells were considered lower bounds and underestimates.

As to this clonotype: There is no known antigen for this receptor. The sample holds no much larger clone one base away, and base qualities are not on file.

Spanning cysteine to phenylalanine, the CDR3 consists of 14 amino acids. The read is trimmed to its CDR3 DNA, 42 bases read in frame from base 1. CDR1 and CDR2 were assigned from the germline V gene as KGHSH and LQKENI. The donors were 40 or so Caucasian individuals from Russia, aged roughly 6 to 100 years, who were systemically healthy. Each donor gave 9 to 10 milliliters of peripheral blood, collected into EDTA-treated Vacutainer tubes. Ficoll-Paque density-gradient centrifugation was used to isolate PBMCs, with at least 7 million obtained per sample. Total RNA, at least 6 micrograms per sample, was extracted from PBMCs with Trizol reagent. The percentages of naive CD45RAhigh/CD27high T cells were determined by flow cytometry on a PBMC aliquot from every donor. Library construction relied on 5' RACE. Sequencing instrument: Illumina HiSeq 2500. A second roughly 7 to 11 cycle PCR used a sample-barcoded 5' primer and a J-beta primer mix. A unique molecular identifier was introduced onto each TCR beta cDNA molecule by a template-switch 5' adaptor carrying 12 random nucleotides. At least 2.5 million CDR3-containing paired-end reads were obtained from each sample. All of the RNA was converted into first-strand cDNA using the Mint cDNA synthesis kit, with a TRBC-specific oligonucleotide serving as the primer. All cDNA was treated with uracil-DNA glycosylase and then went through a first 18-cycle PCR with the universal primers M1SS and BC2_uni_R. Concerning the study's data processing: Each sample was normalized by randomly selecting 1 million high-quality reads, each carrying a distinct molecular identifier. Reads with shared molecular identifiers were discarded instead of being binned into consensus sequences. MiTCR, with a Q25 quality threshold and the strictest error-elimination algorithm, was used for CDR3 identification, clonotype clustering and error correction. A nonparametric unseen species model with Euler transformation was used to estimate lower-bound total TCR beta diversity. TCRdb reran the public reads through fastp at Q25 and MiXCR, keeping productive beta chains. Each CDR3 protein gets just one entry, which takes the most common genes and DNA from the rows behind it. V and J calls and clone size were set by TCRdb, not the authors. The sample includes 730,000 or so distinct CDR3 sequences, with approximately 43% observed a single time. The ten most abundant clones make up 20% to 25% of the sample.

This receptor was obtained from a woman in her sixties or seventies in good health. The sequenced material came from blood. The chain couples TRBV18 to TRBJ2-5; 7 central bases correspond to TRBD1. The J call may be mistaken, given a closer DNA end match to TRBJ2-7. Read as DNA, the sequence is TGTGCCAGCTCACCGGGACAGAGCATGTACGAGCAGTACTTC. Translated, this gives CASSPGQSMYEQYF.